A selection of T cell receptor beta chains follows, all from one sample in a study of Ad26.COV2.S vaccination and SARS-CoV-2 variants. Profiling relied on immunoSEQ multiplex PCR, and the TCRdb table lists in-frame clones only, not all of them. Found here are a few hundred thousand clones, around 87% of them singletons; the top ten hold less than 4%. Here the sequenced sample was peripheral blood, taken in a trial of Ad26.COV2.S vaccine versus placebo. These receptor sequences come from a person aged 18 to 59 who received the Ad26.COV2.S COVID-19 vaccine or a placebo. The CDR3 runs from the conserved cysteine through the conserved F or W. Each record gives: V gene, J gene, clone size, D gene, CDR3 protein, CDR3 DNA. A D gene is named only where the DNA matches it firmly. Where a row states a size, it is once, few, many or the class of an expanded clone; other rows omit it.

TRBV11-1	TRBJ2-7	.	.	CASSPSGVYEQYF	TGTGCCAGCAGCCCCTCGGGCGTTTACGAGCAGTACTTC
TRBV6-5	TRBJ2-7	.	TRBD1	CASHDRGLSRQYF	TGTGCCAGTCACGACAGGGGGCTGTCCCGGCAGTACTTC
TRBV15	TRBJ2-3	.	.	CATSVATDTQYF	TGTGCCACCAGCGTGGCAACAGATACGCAGTATTTT
TRBV5-1	TRBJ2-3	.	.	CASSQHPGTTSTDTQYF	TGCGCCAGCAGCCAACATCCCGGGACAACTAGCACAGATACGCAGTATTTT
TRBV5-4	TRBJ1-5	.	.	CASSSARDQPQHF	TGTGCCAGCAGCTCTGCCCGCGATCAGCCCCAGCATTTT
TRBV3-1/TRBV3-2	TRBJ2-7	.	TRBD1	CASSHGTGGCEQYF	TGTGCCAGCAGCCACGGGACAGGGGGATGCGAGCAGTACTTC
TRBV6-5	TRBJ1-1	.	.	CASSSIPGGYTEAFF	TGTGCCAGCAGTTCCATCCCGGGTGGATACACTGAAGCTTTCTTT
TRBV6-4	TRBJ1-1	.	TRBD1	CASSHGQGAEAFF	TGTGCCAGCAGCCACGGACAGGGGGCTGAAGCTTTCTTT
TRBV5-1	TRBJ2-2	.	.	CASSALGSGTGELFF	TGCGCCAGCAGCGCACTAGGCTCCGGAACCGGGGAGCTGTTTTTT
TRBV30	TRBJ1-4	.	.	CAWSQDYREKLFF	TGTGCCTGGAGTCAGGACTATCGGGAAAAACTGTTTTTT
TRBV30	TRBJ2-5	.	TRBD1	CAWSVRGRRETQYF	TGTGCCTGGAGTGTAAGGGGGCGGAGAGAGACCCAGTACTTC
TRBV9	TRBJ2-3	.	.	CASSVTGDTQYF	TGTGCCAGCAGCGTAACCGGAGATACGCAGTATTTT
TRBV7-9	TRBJ2-1	.	TRBD1	CASSPRTGKGYNEQFF	TGTGCCAGCAGCCCCAGGACAGGGAAGGGCTACAATGAGCAGTTCTTC
TRBV28	TRBJ1-1	.	.	CASRLHAMNTEAFF	TGTGCCAGCAGGCTGCACGCTATGAACACTGAAGCTTTCTTT
TRBV19	TRBJ1-5	.	.	CASSINVWQTNQPQHF	TGTGCCAGTAGTATAAATGTCTGGCAGACCAATCAGCCCCAGCATTTT
TRBV19	TRBJ2-2	.	TRBD1	CASSISTRGRTGELFF	TGTGCCAGTAGTATAAGTACCAGGGGGCGTACCGGGGAGCTGTTTTTT
TRBV2	TRBJ1-5	.	TRBD1	CASSDWGQGVYQPQHF	TGTGCCAGCAGTGATTGGGGACAGGGGGTTTATCAGCCCCAGCATTTT
TRBV7-8	TRBJ1-2	once	TRBD1	CASSKRQGWNGYTF	TGTGCCAGCAGCAAAAGACAGGGGTGGAATGGCTACACCTTC
TRBV5-6	TRBJ1-2	.	TRBD1	CASSLAPTGGYGYTF	TGTGCCAGCAGCTTGGCCCCGACAGGGGGGTATGGCTACACCTTC
TRBV4-1	TRBJ1-5	.	.	CASSQGVGQPQHF	TGCGCCAGCAGCCAAGGGGTGGGTCAGCCCCAGCATTTT